This TCR beta chain comes out of a study of T-cell memory formation after mild COVID-19. Study-level information: The two donors had largely donor-specific TCR clusters. Study outcomes and limitations: Still unconfirmed is whether the second-wave clones peaking on day 37 recognized SARS-CoV-2. From day 15 to 85, contracting clones were balanced between CD4 and CD8, whereas later expanders leaned toward CD4+. Cross-reactive memory apparently joined, as some responding clones appeared in pre-infection memory.

The table lists this clonotype with many counts. Its target is not known. MiXCR, run by TCRdb on the 5' RACE reads, gives a single entry per CDR3 protein. The sample consists of roughly 300,000 distinct CDR3 sequences, 7.5% to 9.5% of them appearing once. Sequenced material: PBMCs or a T cell subset sorted from them (not recorded which). The sequence was obtained from a young man who had mild COVID-19 (a few samples of this study predate the infection). Cell type and time point are not known.

In DNA, the CDR3 is TGCGCCAGCAGCTTAACTAGCGGGGCGAACACCGGGGAGCTGTTTTTT. Encoded protein: CASSLTSGANTGELFF. V gene TRBV5-1 combines with J gene TRBJ2-2; TRBD2 agrees at 10 bases. The germline V gene has CDR1 SGHRS and CDR2 YFSETQ. V trimming: 2 bases; J trimming: 0 bases; junction bases outside the gene matches: 1. The CDR3 spans 16 residues. Variable domain in full (rest from reference TRBV5-1 and TRBJ2-2): KAGVTQTPRYLIKTRGQQVTLSCSPISGHRSVSWYQQTPGQGLQFLFEYFSETQRNKGNFPGRFSGRQFSNSRSEMNVSTLELGDSALYLCASSLTSGANTGELFFGEGSRLTVL.